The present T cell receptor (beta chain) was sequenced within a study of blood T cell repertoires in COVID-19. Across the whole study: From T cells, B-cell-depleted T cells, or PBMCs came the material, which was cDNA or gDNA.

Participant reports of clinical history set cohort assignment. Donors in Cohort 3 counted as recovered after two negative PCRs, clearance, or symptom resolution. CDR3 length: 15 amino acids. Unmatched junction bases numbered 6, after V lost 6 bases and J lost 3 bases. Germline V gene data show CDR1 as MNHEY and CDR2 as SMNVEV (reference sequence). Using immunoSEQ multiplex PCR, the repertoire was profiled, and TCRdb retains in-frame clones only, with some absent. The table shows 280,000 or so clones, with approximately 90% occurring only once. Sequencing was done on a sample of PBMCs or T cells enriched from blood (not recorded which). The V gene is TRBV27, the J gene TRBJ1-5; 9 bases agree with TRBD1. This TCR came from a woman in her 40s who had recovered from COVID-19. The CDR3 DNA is TGTGCCAGCAGGACAGGGGGGTCGGTCAATCAGCCCCAGCATTTT. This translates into CASRTGGSVNQPQHF.